Listed here is a single TCR beta chain. These data originate in a study of shared clonotypes between healthy human individuals. From germline, CDR1 is DFQATT and CDR2 SNEGSKA (reference sequence). The CDR3 consists of 11 residues. V lost 4 bases and J 2 bases, leaving 6 bases between the germline ends. The method was immunoSEQ multiplex PCR; TCRdb's version includes in-frame clones alone and lacks a portion of them. The sample has over a million clones, approximately 80% seen once. The sequencing sample was made of memory CD4+ T cells from PBMCs. Subset given: CD45RA-negative fraction. The clonotype comes from a man aged 18 to 29 in good health. Some clones in this sample may be carry-over from other donors' samples. The rearrangement joins TRBV20-1 to TRBJ2-7; D is unresolved. This CDR3 is CSATATYEQYF. CDR3 DNA: TGCAGTGCTACAGCTACCTACGAGCAGTACTTC.